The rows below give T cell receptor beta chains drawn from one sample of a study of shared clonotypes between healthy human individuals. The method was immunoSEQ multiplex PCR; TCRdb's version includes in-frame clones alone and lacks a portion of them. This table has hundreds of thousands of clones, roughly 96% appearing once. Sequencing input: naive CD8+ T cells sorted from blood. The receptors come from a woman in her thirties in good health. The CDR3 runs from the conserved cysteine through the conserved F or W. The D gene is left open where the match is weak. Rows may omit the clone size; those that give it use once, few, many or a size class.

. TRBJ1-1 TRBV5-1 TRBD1 CASSPRGQEAFF TGCGCCAGCAGCCCCAGGGGGCAGGAAGCTTTCTTT
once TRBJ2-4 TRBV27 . CASSPFLGAENIQYF TGTGCCAGCAGTCCCTTTTTGGGCGCGGAAAACATTCAGTACTTC
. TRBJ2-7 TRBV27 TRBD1 CASSSGTGYYEQYF TGTGCCAGCAGTTCCGGGACAGGGTATTACGAGCAGTACTTC
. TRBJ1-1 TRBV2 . CASSESPGTGNTEAFF TGTGCCAGCAGTGAATCCCCCGGGACGGGGAACACTGAAGCTTTCTTT
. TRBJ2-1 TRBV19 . CASSYYRATYNEQFF TGTGCCAGTAGTTACTACAGGGCTACCTACAATGAGCAGTTCTTC
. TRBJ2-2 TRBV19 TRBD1 CARPPGTGIGELFF TGTGCCAGACCCCCGGGGACAGGGATCGGGGAGCTGTTTTTT
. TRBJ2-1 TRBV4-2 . CASSQDRAFHCLDNEQFF TGTGCCAGCAGCCAAGATCGGGCTTTCCACTGTTTGGACAATGAGCAGTTCTTC
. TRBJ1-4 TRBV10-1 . CAGQTLFGATNEKLFF TGCGCCGGCCAAACCCTCTTCGGAGCAACTAATGAAAAACTGTTTTTT
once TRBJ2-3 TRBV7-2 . CASSLLPGTRSTDTQYF TGTGCCAGCAGCTTGTTACCCGGGACAAGGAGCACAGATACGCAGTATTTT
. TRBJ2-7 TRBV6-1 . CASSVPSRPIYEQYF TGTGCCAGCAGTGTTCCCTCGCGGCCCATCTACGAGCAGTACTTC
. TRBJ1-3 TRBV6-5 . CASSQTGGIGNTIYF TGTGCCAGCAGCCAAACAGGAGGAATCGGAAACACCATATATTTT
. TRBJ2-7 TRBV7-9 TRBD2 CASSSSTTGTSGYEQYF TGTGCCAGCAGCTCATCCACGACCGGGACTAGCGGATACGAGCAGTACTTC
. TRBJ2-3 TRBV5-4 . CASSLEGGADTQYF TGTGCCAGCAGCTTGGAGGGGGGAGCCGATACGCAGTATTTT
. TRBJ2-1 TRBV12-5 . CASGWGRLGSNEQFF TGTGCTAGTGGTTGGGGCCGACTAGGATCTAATGAGCAGTTCTTC
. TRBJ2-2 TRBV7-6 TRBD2 CASSLAPGTSPRELFF TGTGCCAGCAGCTTAGCTCCGGGGACTAGCCCCCGGGAGCTGTTTTTT
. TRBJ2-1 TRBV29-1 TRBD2 CSVGGGAGGRNEQFF TGCAGCGTTGGGGGTGGAGCGGGAGGGCGCAATGAGCAGTTCTTC
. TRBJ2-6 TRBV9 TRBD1 CASSDLGGPGANVLTF TGTGCCAGCAGCGATCTAGGGGGCCCAGGGGCCAACGTCCTGACTTTC
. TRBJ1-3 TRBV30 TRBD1 CAWSALAGTGNTLSNTIYF TGTGCCTGGAGTGCCCTGGCCGGGACAGGGAACACATTATCGAACACCATATATTTT
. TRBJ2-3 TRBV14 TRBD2 CASSQARTSLVRQYF TGTGCCAGCAGCCAAGCAAGGACTAGCCTAGTAAGGCAGTATTTT
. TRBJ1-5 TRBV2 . CASSDLGDSNQPQHF TGTGCCAGCAGTGATCTGGGAGATAGCAATCAGCCCCAGCATTTT
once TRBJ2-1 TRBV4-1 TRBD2 CASATSGRHPNNEQFF TGCGCCAGCGCAACTAGCGGGCGCCACCCGAATAATGAGCAGTTCTTC
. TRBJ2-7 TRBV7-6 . CASSRGGSYEQYF TGTGCCAGCAGCCGAGGGGGATCCTACGAGCAGTACTTC